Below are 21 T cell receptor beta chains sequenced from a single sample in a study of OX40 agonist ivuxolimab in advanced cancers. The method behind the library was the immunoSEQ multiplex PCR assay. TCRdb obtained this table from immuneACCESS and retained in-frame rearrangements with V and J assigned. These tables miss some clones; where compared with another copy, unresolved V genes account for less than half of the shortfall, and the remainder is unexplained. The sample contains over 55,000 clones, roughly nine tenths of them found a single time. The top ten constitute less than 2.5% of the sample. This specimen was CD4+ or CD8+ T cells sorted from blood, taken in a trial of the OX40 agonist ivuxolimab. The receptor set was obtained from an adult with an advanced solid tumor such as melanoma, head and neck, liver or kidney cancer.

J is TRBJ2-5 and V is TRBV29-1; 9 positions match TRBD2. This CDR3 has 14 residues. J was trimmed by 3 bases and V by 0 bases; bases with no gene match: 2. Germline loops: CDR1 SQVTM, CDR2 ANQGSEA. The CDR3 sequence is CSVEESSGEETQYF. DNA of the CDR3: TGCAGCGTTGAAGAGTCTAGCGGGGAAGAGACCCAGTACTTC.

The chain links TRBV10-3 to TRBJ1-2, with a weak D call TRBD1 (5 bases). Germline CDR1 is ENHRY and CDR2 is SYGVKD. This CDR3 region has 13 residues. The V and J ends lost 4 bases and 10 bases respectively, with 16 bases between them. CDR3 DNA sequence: TGTGCCATCAGTGCGGAGGTGGGGGAACACTACACCTTC. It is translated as CAISAEVGEHYTF.

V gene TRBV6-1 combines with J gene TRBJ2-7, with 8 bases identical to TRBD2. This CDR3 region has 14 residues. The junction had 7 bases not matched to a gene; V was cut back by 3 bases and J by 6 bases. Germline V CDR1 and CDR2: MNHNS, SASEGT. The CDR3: CASSEAGGYGEQYF. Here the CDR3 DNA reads TGTGCCAGCAGTGAGGCGGGAGGATACGGCGAGCAGTACTTC.

The CDR3 spells CASSPRTKDTEAFF. CDR3 nucleotide sequence: TGCGCCAGCAGCCCAAGGACAAAGGACACTGAAGCTTTCTTT. The J gene is TRBJ1-1, the V gene TRBV5-1; tentatively, D is TRBD1 (5 bases). CDR3 length: 14 amino acids. Trimming left V 4 bases short and J 3 bases short, with 13 bases between. The germline CDR1 and CDR2 sequences are SGHRS and YFSETQ.

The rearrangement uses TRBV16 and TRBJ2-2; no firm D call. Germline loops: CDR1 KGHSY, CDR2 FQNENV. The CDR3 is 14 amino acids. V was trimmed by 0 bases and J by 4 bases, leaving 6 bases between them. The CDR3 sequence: CASSQSGPTGELFF. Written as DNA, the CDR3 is TGTGCCAGCAGCCAATCAGGGCCCACCGGGGAGCTGTTTTTT.

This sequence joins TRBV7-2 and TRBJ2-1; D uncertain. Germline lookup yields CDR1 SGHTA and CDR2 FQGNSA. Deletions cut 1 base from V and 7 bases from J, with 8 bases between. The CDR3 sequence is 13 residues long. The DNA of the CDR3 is TGTGCCAGCAGCTTAGGTTGGGTGAATGAGCAGTTCTTC. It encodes CASSLGWVNEQFF.

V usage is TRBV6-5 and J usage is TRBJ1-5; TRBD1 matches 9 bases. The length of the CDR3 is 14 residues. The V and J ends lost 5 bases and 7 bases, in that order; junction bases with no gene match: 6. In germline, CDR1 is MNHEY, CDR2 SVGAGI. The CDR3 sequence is CASSDTQGAQPQHF. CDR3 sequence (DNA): TGTGCCAGCAGTGATACACAGGGGGCGCAGCCCCAGCATTTT.

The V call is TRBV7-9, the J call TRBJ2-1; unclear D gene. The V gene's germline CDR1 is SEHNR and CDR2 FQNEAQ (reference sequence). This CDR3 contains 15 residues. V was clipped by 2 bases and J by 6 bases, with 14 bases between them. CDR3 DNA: TGTGCCAGCAGCTTATTTACCTCAGATCTCAATGAGCAGTTCTTC. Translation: CASSLFTSDLNEQFF.

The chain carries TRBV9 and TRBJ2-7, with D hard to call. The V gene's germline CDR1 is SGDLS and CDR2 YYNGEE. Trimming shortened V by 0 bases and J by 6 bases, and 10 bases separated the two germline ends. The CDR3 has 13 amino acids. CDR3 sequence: CASSVDVGGEQYF. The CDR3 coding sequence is TGTGCCAGCAGCGTAGACGTTGGCGGCGAGCAGTACTTC.

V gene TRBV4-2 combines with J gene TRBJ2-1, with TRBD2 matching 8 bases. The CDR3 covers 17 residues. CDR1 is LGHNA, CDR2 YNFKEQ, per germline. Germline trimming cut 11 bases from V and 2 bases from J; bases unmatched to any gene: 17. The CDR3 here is CACGRTGVEGAYNEQFF. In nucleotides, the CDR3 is TGTGCCTGCGGGAGGACGGGGGTCGAGGGGGCCTACAATGAGCAGTTCTTC.

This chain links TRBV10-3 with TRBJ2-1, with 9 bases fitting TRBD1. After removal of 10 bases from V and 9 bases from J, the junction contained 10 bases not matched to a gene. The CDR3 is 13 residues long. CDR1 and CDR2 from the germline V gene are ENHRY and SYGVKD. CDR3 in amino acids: CATRQGVVSEQFF. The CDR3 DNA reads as TGTGCCACCCGACAGGGGGTCGTGAGTGAGCAGTTCTTC.

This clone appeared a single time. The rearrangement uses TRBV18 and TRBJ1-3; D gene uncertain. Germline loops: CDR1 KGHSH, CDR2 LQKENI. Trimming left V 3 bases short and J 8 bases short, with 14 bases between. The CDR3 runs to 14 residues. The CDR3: CASSPGFPGDTIYF. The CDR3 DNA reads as TGTGCCAGCTCACCGGGGTTCCCCGGGGACACCATATATTTT. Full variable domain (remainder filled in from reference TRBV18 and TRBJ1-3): NAGVMQNPRHLVRRRGQEARLRCSPMKGHSHVYWYRQLPEEGLKFMVYLQKENIIDESGMPKERFSAEFPKEGPSILRIQQVVRGDSAAYFCASSPGFPGDTIYFGEGSWLTVV.

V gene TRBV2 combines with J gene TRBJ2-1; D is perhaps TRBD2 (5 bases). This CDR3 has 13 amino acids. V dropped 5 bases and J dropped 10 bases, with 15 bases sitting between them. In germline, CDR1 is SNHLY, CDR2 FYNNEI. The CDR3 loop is CASSTEASGEQFF. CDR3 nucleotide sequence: TGTGCCAGCAGTACGGAGGCATCGGGGGAGCAGTTCTTC.

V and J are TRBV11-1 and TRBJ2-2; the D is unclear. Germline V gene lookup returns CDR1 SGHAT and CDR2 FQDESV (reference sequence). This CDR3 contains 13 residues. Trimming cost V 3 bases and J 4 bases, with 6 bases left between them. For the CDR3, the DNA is TGTGCCAGCAGCTTTGGATTCACCGGGGAGCTGTTTTTT. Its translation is CASSFGFTGELFF.

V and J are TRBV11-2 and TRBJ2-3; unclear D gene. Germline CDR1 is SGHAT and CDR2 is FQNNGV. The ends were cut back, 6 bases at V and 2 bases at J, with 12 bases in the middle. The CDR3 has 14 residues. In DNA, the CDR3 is TGTGCCAGCAGTAGGTCTCTTGTCACAGATACGCAGTATTTT. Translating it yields CASSRSLVTDTQYF.

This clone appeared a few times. The CDR3 nucleotides are TGTGCCAGCAGCTTATTCCCCAGGGGGAAAACTGAAGCTTTCTTT. Its protein is CASSLFPRGKTEAFF. J is TRBJ1-1 and V is TRBV7-2, with 7 positions matching TRBD1. Germline lookup yields CDR1 SGHTA and CDR2 FQGNSA. The CDR3 spans 15 residues. Trimming cost V 2 bases and J 5 bases; bases outside gene matches: 8.

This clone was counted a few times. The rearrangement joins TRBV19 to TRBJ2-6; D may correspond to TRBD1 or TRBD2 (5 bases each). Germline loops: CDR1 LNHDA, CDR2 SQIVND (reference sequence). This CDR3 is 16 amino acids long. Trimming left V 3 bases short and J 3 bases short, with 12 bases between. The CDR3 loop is CASSIVVGGGANVLTF. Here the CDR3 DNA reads TGTGCCAGTAGTATTGTCGTTGGGGGTGGGGCCAACGTCCTGACTTTC. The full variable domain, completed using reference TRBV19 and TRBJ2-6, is DGGITQSPKYLFRKEGQNVTLSCEQNLNHDAMYWYRQDPGQGLRLIYYSQIVNDFQKGDIAEGYSVSREKKESFPLTVTSAQKNPTAFYLCASSIVVGGGANVLTFGAGSRLTVL.

CDR3 sequence reads: CASSLGRETQYF. CDR3 nucleotides: TGTGCCAGCAGCTTAGGTCGTGAGACCCAGTACTTC. This rearrangement joins TRBV11-2 to TRBJ2-5, with no clear D. The germline V and J ends were trimmed by 1 base and 5 bases, with 5 bases remaining between them. Looked up from germline, CDR1 is SGHAT and CDR2 is FQNNGV. This CDR3 is built from 12 residues.

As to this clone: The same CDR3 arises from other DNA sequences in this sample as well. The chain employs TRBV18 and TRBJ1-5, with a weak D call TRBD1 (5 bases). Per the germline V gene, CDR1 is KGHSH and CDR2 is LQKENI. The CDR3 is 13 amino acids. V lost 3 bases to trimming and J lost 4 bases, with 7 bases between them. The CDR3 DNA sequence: TGTGCCAGCTCACCGGGGGGGAATCAGCCCCAGCATTTT. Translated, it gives CASSPGGNQPQHF. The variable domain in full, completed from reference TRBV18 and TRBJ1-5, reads NAGVMQNPRHLVRRRGQEARLRCSPMKGHSHVYWYRQLPEEGLKFMVYLQKENIIDESGMPKERFSAEFPKEGPSILRIQQVVRGDSAAYFCASSPGGNQPQHFGDGTRLSIL.

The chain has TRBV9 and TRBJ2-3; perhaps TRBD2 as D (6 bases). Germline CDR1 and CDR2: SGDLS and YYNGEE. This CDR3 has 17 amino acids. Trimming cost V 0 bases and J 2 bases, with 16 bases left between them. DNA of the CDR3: TGTGCCAGCAGCGTAGGGGGAGGCTCACCTATCACAGATACGCAGTATTTT. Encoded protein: CASSVGGGSPITDTQYF. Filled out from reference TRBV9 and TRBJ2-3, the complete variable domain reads DSGVTQTPKHLITATGQRVTLRCSPRSGDLSVYWYQQSLDQGLQFLIQYYNGEERAKGNILERFSAQQFPDLHSELNLSSLELGDSALYFCASSVGGGSPITDTQYFGPGTRLTVL.

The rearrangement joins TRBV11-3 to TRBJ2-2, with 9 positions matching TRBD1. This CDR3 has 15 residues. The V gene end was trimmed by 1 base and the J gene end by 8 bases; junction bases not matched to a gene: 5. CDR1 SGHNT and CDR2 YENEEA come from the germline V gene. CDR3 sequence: CASSLGTGAFGELFF. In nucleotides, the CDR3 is TGTGCCAGCAGCTTAGGGACAGGGGCCTTTGGGGAGCTGTTTTTT.